This T cell receptor beta chain was sequenced in a study of Graves' ophthalmopathy and Graves' hyperthyroidism. V was cut by 1 base and J by 3 bases, with 6 bases left in between. The CDR3 is 14 residues long. Germline lookup yields CDR1 SGHVS and CDR2 FQNEAQ. It was on clinical symptoms, serum thyroxine, TRAb, thyroid ultrasound and orbital computed tomography that diagnosis relied. It was from roughly 10 ml of fresh peripheral blood that the PBMCs came. Investigators amplified TCR beta CDR3 regions from RNA transcripts. After a first-round RT-PCR with HTBI primers, a second-round multiplex PCR was run. One entry per CDR3 protein, called by TCRdb with MiXCR from the multiplex PCR reads. The table lists about 740,000 distinct CDR3 sequences, roughly 41% of them singletons. This clonotype was detected ten times or more. Antigen specificity is unknown. Study-wide findings and caveats: Using 13 signatures, a model distinguished ophthalmopathy from stable hyperthyroidism, reaching around 90% sensitivity and 65% to 84% specificity. Most thyroid clonotypes with frequency above 0.001 were detected in blood too.

The V call is TRBV7-8, the J call TRBJ2-2, with unresolved D. This TCR was sampled from an adult man with Graves' ophthalmopathy. Sample: peripheral blood. The CDR3 spells CASSLEADTGELFF. The CDR3, as DNA: TGTGCCAGCAGCTTAGAGGCGGACACCGGGGAGCTGTTTTTT.